This is a list of T cell receptor beta chains from one sample in a study of CD8 T cells in Susac syndrome. MiXCR, applied by TCRdb to the immunoSEQ multiplex PCR reads, yields one record per CDR3 protein. The sample includes about 210,000 distinct CDR3 sequences, 95% seen only once; the top ten take approximately 0.082%. Sequenced input: CD4+ T cells from PBMCs. These receptor sequences come from a human donor with multiple sclerosis. CDR3s include the opening cysteine and the closing phenylalanine or tryptophan. D genes are given only for firm matches. Clone size is stated in some rows and not others, as once, few, many or a class when expanded.

CDR3 DNA	CDR3 protein	V gene	J gene	clone size	D gene
TGTGCCAGCAGCTTACCGGGGGACAGGGTCCACGAGCAGTACTTC	CASSLPGDRVHEQYF	TRBV7-9	TRBJ2-7	-	TRBD1
TGCAGTGCTACACTCGGGGGGGCCGGGGAGACCCAGTACTTC	CSATLGGAGETQYF	TRBV20-1	TRBJ2-5	-	TRBD2
TGCAGTGCCAACGGGGGCGGACAAGAGACCCAGTACTTC	CSANGGGQETQYF	TRBV20-1	TRBJ2-5	-	-
TGTGCCAGCAGCCTGCGGGGGGACGTCCAAGAGACCCAGTACTTC	CASSLRGDVQETQYF	TRBV11-2	TRBJ2-5	-	TRBD2
TGTGCCACCAGCCCGCGGACAGGTTCCATGAACACTGAAGCTTTCTTT	CATSPRTGSMNTEAFF	TRBV15	TRBJ1-1	-	TRBD1
TGTGCCAGCAGCCTACGGCAGAATTCACCCCTCCACTTT	CASSLRQNSPLHF	TRBV7-3	TRBJ1-6	-	-
TGTGCCAGCAGCCTCCGAGGGACCCAGTACTTC	CASSLRGTQYF	TRBV3-1	TRBJ2-5	-	-
TGTGCCACCAGTGACCGGAGACTAGCAGATACGCAGTATTTT	CATSDRRLADTQYF	TRBV24-1	TRBJ2-3	-	-
TGTGCCAGCAGCCAAGAAGGAACTACCAACACCGGGGAGCTGTTTTTT	CASSQEGTTNTGELFF	TRBV3-1	TRBJ2-2	once	-
TGTGCCAGCAGCTTAAGCCCCCTCGGGATCAACACTGAAGCTTTCTTT	CASSLSPLGINTEAFF	TRBV6-1	TRBJ1-1	-	-
TGTGCCAGCAGCCGAAGGACTCAAAGCACAGATACGCAGTATTTT	CASSRRTQSTDTQYF	TRBV13	TRBJ2-3	-	-
TGCAGCGTTGCCAGGGGAAGTAATTCACCCCTCCACTTT	CSVARGSNSPLHF	TRBV29-1	TRBJ1-6	-	-
TGTGCCAGCAGCCAAGGTCCCAGGGTATCACCCCTCCACTTT	CASSQGPRVSPLHF	TRBV14	TRBJ1-6	-	-
TGTGCCAGCAGTTTGGATAGGGATGATCAGCCCCAGCATTTT	CASSLDRDDQPQHF	TRBV12-3/TRBV12-4	TRBJ1-5	-	-
TGTGCCAGCAGCCAAGGGACAGGCTATAGCAATCAGCCCCAGCATTTT	CASSQGTGYSNQPQHF	TRBV3-1	TRBJ1-5	-	TRBD1
TGCGCCAGCAGCAAAGGACAGGGCGGCTATGGCTACACCTTC	CASSKGQGGYGYTF	TRBV5-1	TRBJ1-2	-	TRBD1
TGTGCCAGCAGCCTGGGACCGTCACAAGGACCCCTCCACTTT	CASSLGPSQGPLHF	TRBV3-1	TRBJ1-6	-	-
TGTGCCAGCAGCCATCAACTAGGCAGACAAGAGACCCAGTACTTC	CASSHQLGRQETQYF	TRBV14	TRBJ2-5	-	-
TGTGCCAGCAGTGAAGATTTCGGACGAGAAGAGACCCAGTACTTC	CASSEDFGREETQYF	TRBV2	TRBJ2-5	-	-
TGTGCCAGCAGCCCCCGGGGGAGCACAGATACGCAGTATTTT	CASSPRGSTDTQYF	TRBV9	TRBJ2-3	-	-
TGTGCCAGCAGCGTAGATATCGGAGCAACTAATGAAAAACTGTTTTTT	CASSVDIGATNEKLFF	TRBV9	TRBJ1-4	-	-
TGTGCCAGCTCACCACCGAACATCCCCCGTAACAATGAGCAGTTCTTC	CASSPPNIPRNNEQFF	TRBV18	TRBJ2-1	-	-
TGCGCCAGCAGTGTCGACACTCCGGGGGAGACCCAGTACTTC	CASSVDTPGETQYF	TRBV5-1	TRBJ2-5	-	-
TGCAGTGCTCAGATTTTATCCACTGAAGCTTTCTTT	CSAQILSTEAFF	TRBV20-1	TRBJ1-1	-	-
TGCAGTGCTAGAGACCCTCGGACAGGGGGGATACAGCCCCAGCATTTT	CSARDPRTGGIQPQHF	TRBV20-1	TRBJ1-5	-	TRBD1
TGCAGCGTTCGGTGGAGGCCTCATCCCTACGAGCAGTACTTC	CSVRWRPHPYEQYF	TRBV29-1	TRBJ2-7	-	-
TGTGCCTGGACCAGCTCCTATAATTCACCCCTCCACTTT	CAWTSSYNSPLHF	TRBV30	TRBJ1-6	-	-
TGTGCCATCAGCATGGGACTAGGGGTAGAGACCCAGTACTTC	CAISMGLGVETQYF	TRBV10-3	TRBJ2-5	-	TRBD2
TGTGCCTGGAGTGTTGGAGGACATGGCTACACCTTC	CAWSVGGHGYTF	TRBV30	TRBJ1-2	-	-
TGTGCCAGTAGTATAGTGGGGGCTAATCAGCCCCAGCATTTT	CASSIVGANQPQHF	TRBV19	TRBJ1-5	-	-
TGCAGTGCTATTGGGGACAGGTCGGGGAATCAGCCCCAGCATTTT	CSAIGDRSGNQPQHF	TRBV20-1	TRBJ1-5	-	TRBD1
TGCAGTGCTAGAGCTCCAGCGGGGAGCTCCTACGAGCAGTACTTC	CSARAPAGSSYEQYF	TRBV20-1	TRBJ2-7	-	TRBD2
TGTGCCAGCAGCTTGGGGCAGGGGAGCGCCGGGGAGCTGTTTTTT	CASSLGQGSAGELFF	TRBV5-8	TRBJ2-2	-	-
TGTGCCAGCAGCCTCATTGGGGAACCTGGAAACACCATATATTTT	CASSLIGEPGNTIYF	TRBV9	TRBJ1-3	-	-
TGTGCCAGCAGCAAAAGGTCAGGGACCTTGAACACTGAAGCTTTCTTT	CASSKRSGTLNTEAFF	TRBV21-1	TRBJ1-1	-	-
TGTGCCTGGAGTTCCGGGACAGGGGGCTGGAGCACTGAAGCTTTCTTT	CAWSSGTGGWSTEAFF	TRBV30	TRBJ1-1	-	TRBD1
TGTGCCAGCAGCCACAACCCAGGAGCCTACGAGCAGTACTTC	CASSHNPGAYEQYF	TRBV3-1	TRBJ2-7	once	-
TGTGCCAGCAGCTCTAGCGGGGGATTGGATACGCAGTATTTT	CASSSSGGLDTQYF	TRBV9	TRBJ2-3	-	TRBD2
TGTGCCAGCAGTTCCATCGGGTTAAGCTCCTACGAGCAGTACTTC	CASSSIGLSSYEQYF	TRBV12-3/TRBV12-4	TRBJ2-7	-	-
TGTGCCAGCAGCTCCCTAAGTGGGGACCCCCAGACGTCCTACAATGAGCAGTTCTTC	CASSSLSGDPQTSYNEQFF	TRBV7-9	TRBJ2-1	-	-
TGTGCCAGCAGCGTAGGACTAGCGGGGACAGATACGCAGTATTTT	CASSVGLAGTDTQYF	TRBV9	TRBJ2-3	-	TRBD2
TGTGCCAGTAGTATGGGGGGGAACGGCTATAGCAATCAGCCCCAGCATTTT	CASSMGGNGYSNQPQHF	TRBV19	TRBJ1-5	-	-
TGTGCCTGGAGGGTGGTCTTCACCGGGGAGCTGTTTTTT	CAWRVVFTGELFF	TRBV30	TRBJ2-2	-	-
TGTGCCAGCACCACTTCGGTCCACCGCGGTGACAATGAGCAGTTCTTC	CASTTSVHRGDNEQFF	TRBV7-9	TRBJ2-1	-	-
TGTGCCAGCAGCCCAACTTTTTTATCGGCTTTCTTT	CASSPTFLSAFF	TRBV7-9	TRBJ1-1	-	-
TGCAGCGTTGGGGGGGAGACCCAGTACTTC	CSVGGETQYF	TRBV29-1	TRBJ2-5	few	-
TGCAGCGTTGCGGGGACGTTGGTCCCAGAGGGGGGCTACACCTTC	CSVAGTLVPEGGYTF	TRBV29-1	TRBJ1-2	-	-
TGTGCCAGCAGCTTAGCGCGGGGCCAGCCCCAGCATTTT	CASSLARGQPQHF	TRBV7-2	TRBJ1-5	-	-
TGTGCCAGCAGCTTAGGGGGGACAGTGGACAATGAGCAGTTCTTC	CASSLGGTVDNEQFF	TRBV7-3	TRBJ2-1	once	-
TGTGCCACCAGTGATTCGTGGGCATCAGATACGCAGTATTTT	CATSDSWASDTQYF	TRBV24-1	TRBJ2-3	-	-
TGTGCCTGGAGTGTAGGGGCTGCAAGGGACTCACCCCTCCACTTT	CAWSVGAARDSPLHF	TRBV30	TRBJ1-6	-	-